Given below is one TCR beta chain in context. Antigen specificity is unknown. Trimming cost V 0 bases and J 0 bases; bases outside gene matches: 8. Germline CDR1 and CDR2: LNHDA and SQIVND (reference sequence). There are 19 residues in the CDR3. The sample comes from a study of beta chain features in type 1 diabetes. Study overall: Patient and healthy donor groups were alike in age, gender and cell yields. Study findings and constraints: At VDJ recombination sites, type 1 diabetes patients had fewer insertions and more deleted nucleotides. Cells carrying high TCR expression could end up over-represented when cDNA is sequenced.

The sequenced template was cDNA made from the entire isolated RNA. Method: immunoSEQ multiplex PCR; TCRdb's copy keeps in-frame clones and lacks some. The data contain around 330,000 clones, 8% to 13% of them singletons. The rearrangement links TRBV19 to TRBJ2-6, with 7 bases fitting TRBD2. The sequenced sample consisted of naive CD4+ T cells from blood. The clonotype originates from a woman younger than 45 in good health. The CDR3 sequence: CASSIDLLAAGSGANVLTF. In nucleotides, the CDR3 is TGTGCCAGTAGTATAGATCTCCTAGCGGCCGGCTCTGGGGCCAACGTCCTGACTTTC.